The following is a T cell receptor (beta chain) sequence with its context. As yet, its antigen is unknown. This specimen comes from a study of cytomegalovirus exposure and HLA in healthy donors. The study, taken as a whole, reports: Sequence variants that were highly shared formed a cluster that was likely a sequencing artifact. It was assumed in the presence/absence analyses that sequencing depth was roughly uniform across donors. A later analysis showed that HLA-associated TCR beta chains had undergone more clonal expansion than equally common others. Most observed TCR sequences were rare, whereas some public TCRs were detected in many donors.

There are 15 residues in the CDR3. Trimming shortened V by 7 bases and J by 0 bases, and 14 bases separated the two germline ends. The germline gives CDR1 SNHLY, CDR2 FYNNEI. The PCR used 60 Vbeta and 13 Jbeta primers. Profiled with immunoSEQ multiplex PCR; TCRdb holds only in-frame clones, not every one. The sample has 120,000 or so clones; over 9.5% are singletons. The sequence was obtained from a woman younger than 35 in good health and CMV-seropositive. Sequencing was performed on PBMCs. This chain links TRBV2 with TRBJ2-3; unclear D gene. The CDR3 DNA reads TGTGCCAGCATGGCCTCTCGTGGTAGCACAGATACGCAGTATTTT. Protein: CASMASRGSTDTQYF.